This entry is about one T cell receptor (beta chain). No antigen is known for it. This sample is part of a study of T cell responses to AZD1222 COVID-19 vaccine. Findings and caveats of the study: No day 14 peak samples; only post-peak repertoires were characterized.

V was clipped by 7 bases and J by 3 bases, with 13 bases between them. The CDR3 sequence is 14 residues long. Germline CDR1 SNHLY, CDR2 FYNNEI. This table comes from immunoSEQ multiplex PCR, and its TCRdb copy is limited to in-frame clones, with some not included. Of about 96,000 clones in the sample, roughly 88% were seen once. The TCR comes from an adult in good health. This chain links TRBV2 with TRBJ1-5; the D gene is possibly TRBD1 (5 bases). Specimen: peripheral blood, collected on day 0 of AZD1222 vaccination. CDR3 in amino acids: CASNQGAPNQPQHF. The DNA for the CDR3 is TGTGCCAGCAACCAGGGTGCCCCCAATCAGCCCCAGCATTTT.